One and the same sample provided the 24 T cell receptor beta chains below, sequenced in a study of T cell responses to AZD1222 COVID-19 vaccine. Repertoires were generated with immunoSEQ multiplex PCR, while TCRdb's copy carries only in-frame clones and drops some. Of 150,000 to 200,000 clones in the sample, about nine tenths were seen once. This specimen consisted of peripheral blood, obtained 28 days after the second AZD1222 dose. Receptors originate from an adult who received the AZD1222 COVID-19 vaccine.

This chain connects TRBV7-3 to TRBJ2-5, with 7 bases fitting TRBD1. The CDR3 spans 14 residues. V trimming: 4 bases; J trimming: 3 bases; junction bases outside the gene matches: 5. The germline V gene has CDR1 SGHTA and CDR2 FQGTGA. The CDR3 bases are TGTGCCAGCAGCTCCCGGGACAGCAAAGAGACCCAGTACTTC. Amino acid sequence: CASSSRDSKETQYF.

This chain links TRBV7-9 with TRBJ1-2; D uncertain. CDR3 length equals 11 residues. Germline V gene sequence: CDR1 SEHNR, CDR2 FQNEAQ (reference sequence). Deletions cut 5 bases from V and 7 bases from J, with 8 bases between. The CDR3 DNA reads TGTGCCAGCAGCCAGGCCCTTGGCTACACCTTC. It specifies CASSQALGYTF.

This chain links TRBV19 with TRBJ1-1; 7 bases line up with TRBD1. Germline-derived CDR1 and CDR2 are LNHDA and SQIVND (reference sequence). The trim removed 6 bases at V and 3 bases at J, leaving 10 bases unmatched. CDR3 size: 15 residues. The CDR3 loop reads CASRSGSRGDTEAFF. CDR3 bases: TGTGCCAGTAGGTCCGGGTCCAGGGGGGACACTGAAGCTTTCTTT.

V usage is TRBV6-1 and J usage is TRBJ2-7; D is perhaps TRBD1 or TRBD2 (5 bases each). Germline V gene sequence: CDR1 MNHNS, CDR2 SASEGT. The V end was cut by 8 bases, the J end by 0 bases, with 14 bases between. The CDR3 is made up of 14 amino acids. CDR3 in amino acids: CASGRDVGSYEQYF. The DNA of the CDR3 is TGTGCCAGCGGCCGGGACGTCGGCTCCTACGAGCAGTACTTC.

CDR3 loop: CASRGTARGSEQFF. CDR3 in DNA: TGTGCCAGCAGGGGGACCGCTCGGGGCAGCGAGCAGTTCTTC. The chain recombines TRBV6-5 with TRBJ2-1; D may be TRBD1 or TRBD2 (5 bases each). This CDR3 spans 14 amino acids. V gave up 6 bases and J gave up 10 bases, with 19 bases separating them. Germline assignment: CDR1 MNHEY and CDR2 SVGAGI.

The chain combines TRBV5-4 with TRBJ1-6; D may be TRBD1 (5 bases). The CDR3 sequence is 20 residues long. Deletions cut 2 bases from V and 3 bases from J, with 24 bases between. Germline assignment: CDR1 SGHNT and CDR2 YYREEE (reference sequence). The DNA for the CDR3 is TGTGCCAGCAGCTTCTCGTCTATCCCCCTTTATCAGGGCTATAATTCACCCCTCCACTTT. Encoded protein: CASSFSSIPLYQGYNSPLHF. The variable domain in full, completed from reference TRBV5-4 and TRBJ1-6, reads ETGVTQSPTHLIKTRGQQVTLRCSSQSGHNTVSWYQQALGQGPQFIFQYYREEENGRGNFPPRFSGLQFPNYSSELNVNALELDDSALYLCASSFSSIPLYQGYNSPLHFGNGTRLTVT.

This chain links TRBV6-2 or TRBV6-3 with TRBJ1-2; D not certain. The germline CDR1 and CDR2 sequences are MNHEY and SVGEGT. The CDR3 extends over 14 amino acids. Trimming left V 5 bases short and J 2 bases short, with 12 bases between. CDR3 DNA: TGTGCCAGCAGTAAGGACGGACCGAACTATGGCTACACCTTC. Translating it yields CASSKDGPNYGYTF.

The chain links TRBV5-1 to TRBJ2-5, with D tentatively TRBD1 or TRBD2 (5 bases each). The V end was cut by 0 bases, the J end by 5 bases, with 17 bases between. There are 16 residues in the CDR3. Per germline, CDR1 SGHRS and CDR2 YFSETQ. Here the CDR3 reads CASSLEVTGGGETQYF. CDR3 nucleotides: TGCGCCAGCAGCTTGGAGGTTACAGGCGGCGGGGAGACCCAGTACTTC.

The CDR3 region is CASSPRDRLEVYGYTF. CDR3 DNA sequence: TGTGCCAGCAGCCCCCGGGACAGGCTAGAAGTGTATGGCTACACCTTC. The rearrangement links TRBV5-8 to TRBJ1-2, with 8 bases identical to TRBD1. The CDR3 spans 16 residues. J was trimmed by 5 bases and V by 4 bases; bases with no gene match: 13. Germline lookup yields CDR1 SGHTS and CDR2 YDEGEE.

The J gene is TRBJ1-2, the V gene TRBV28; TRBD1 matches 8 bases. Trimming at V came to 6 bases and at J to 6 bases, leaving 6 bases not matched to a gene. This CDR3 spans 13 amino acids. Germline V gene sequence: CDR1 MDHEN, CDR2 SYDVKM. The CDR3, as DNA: TGTGCCAGCAGCTCTCAGGGGGCTGATGGCTACACCTTC. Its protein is CASSSQGADGYTF.

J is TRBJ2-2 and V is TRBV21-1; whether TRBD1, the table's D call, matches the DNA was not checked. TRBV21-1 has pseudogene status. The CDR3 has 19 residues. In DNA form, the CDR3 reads TGTGCCAGCAGCAAAGAAAAGGTAGTCTCAGGACAGGGGGTCGGGGAGCTGTTTTTT. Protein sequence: CASSKEKVVSGQGVGELFF.

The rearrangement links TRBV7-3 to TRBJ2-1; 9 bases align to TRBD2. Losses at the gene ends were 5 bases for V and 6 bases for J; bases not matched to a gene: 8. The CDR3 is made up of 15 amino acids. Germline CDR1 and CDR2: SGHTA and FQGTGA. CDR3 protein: CASSPISGGGNEQFF. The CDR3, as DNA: TGTGCCAGCAGCCCAATTAGCGGGGGCGGCAATGAGCAGTTCTTC.

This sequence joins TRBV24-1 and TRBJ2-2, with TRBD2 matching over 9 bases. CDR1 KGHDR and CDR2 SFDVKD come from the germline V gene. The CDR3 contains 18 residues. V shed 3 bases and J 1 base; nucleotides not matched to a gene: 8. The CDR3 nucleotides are TGTGCCACCAGTGATCCGATCGTGACTAGCGGGAACACCGGGGAGCTGTTTTTT. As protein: CATSDPIVTSGNTGELFF.

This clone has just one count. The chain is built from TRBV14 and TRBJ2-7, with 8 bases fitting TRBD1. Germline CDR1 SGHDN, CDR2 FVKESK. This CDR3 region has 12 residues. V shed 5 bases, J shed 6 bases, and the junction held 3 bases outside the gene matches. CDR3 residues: CASSYGQGEQYF. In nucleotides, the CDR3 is TGTGCCAGCAGCTATGGACAGGGCGAGCAGTACTTC.

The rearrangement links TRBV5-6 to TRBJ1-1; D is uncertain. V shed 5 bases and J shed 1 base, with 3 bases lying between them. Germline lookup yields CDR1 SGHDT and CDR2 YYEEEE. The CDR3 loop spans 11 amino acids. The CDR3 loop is CASSQNTEAFF. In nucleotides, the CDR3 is TGTGCCAGCAGTCAGAACACTGAAGCTTTCTTT.

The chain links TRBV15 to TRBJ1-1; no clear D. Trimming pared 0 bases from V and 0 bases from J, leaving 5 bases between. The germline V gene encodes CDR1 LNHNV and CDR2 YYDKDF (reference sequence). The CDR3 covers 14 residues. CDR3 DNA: TGTGCCACCAGCAGAGAACCTATGAACACTGAAGCTTTCTTT. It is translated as CATSREPMNTEAFF.

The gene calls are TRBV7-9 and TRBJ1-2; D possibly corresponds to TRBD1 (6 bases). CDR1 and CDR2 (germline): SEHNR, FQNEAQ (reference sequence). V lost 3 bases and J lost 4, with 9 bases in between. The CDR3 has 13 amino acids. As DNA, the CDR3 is TGTGCCAGCAGCTTTGGAGGGGGCTATGGCTACACCTTC. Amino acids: CASSFGGGYGYTF.

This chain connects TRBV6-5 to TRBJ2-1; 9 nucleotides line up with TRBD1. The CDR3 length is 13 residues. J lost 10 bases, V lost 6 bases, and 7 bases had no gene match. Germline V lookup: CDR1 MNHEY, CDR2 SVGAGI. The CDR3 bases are TGTGCCAGCAGCCCGACAGGGGGAGACGAGCAGTTCTTC. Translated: CASSPTGGDEQFF.

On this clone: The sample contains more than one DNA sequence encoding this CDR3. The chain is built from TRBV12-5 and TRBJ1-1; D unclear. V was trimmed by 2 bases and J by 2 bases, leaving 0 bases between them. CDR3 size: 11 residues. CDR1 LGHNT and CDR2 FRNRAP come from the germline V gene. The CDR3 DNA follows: TGTGCTAGTGGTTTGAACACTGAAGCTTTCTTT. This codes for CASGLNTEAFF.

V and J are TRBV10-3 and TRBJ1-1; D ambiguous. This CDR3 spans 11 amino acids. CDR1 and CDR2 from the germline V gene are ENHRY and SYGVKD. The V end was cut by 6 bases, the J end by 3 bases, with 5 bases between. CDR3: CAIRDDTEAFF. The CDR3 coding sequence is TGTGCCATCAGAGATGACACTGAAGCTTTCTTT.

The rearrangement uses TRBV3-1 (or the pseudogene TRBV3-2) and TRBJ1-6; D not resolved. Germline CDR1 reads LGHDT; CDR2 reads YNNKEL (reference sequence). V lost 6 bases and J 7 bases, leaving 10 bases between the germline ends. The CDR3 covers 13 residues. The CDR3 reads CASSGPSNSPLHF. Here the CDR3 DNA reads TGTGCCAGCAGTGGACCGAGCAATTCACCCCTCCACTTT.

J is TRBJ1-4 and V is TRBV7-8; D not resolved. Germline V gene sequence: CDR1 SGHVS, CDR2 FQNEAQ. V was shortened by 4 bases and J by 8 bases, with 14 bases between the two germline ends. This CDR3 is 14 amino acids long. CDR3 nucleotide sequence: TGTGCCAGCAGCTCGGGAGGTTCGGGGGAAAAACTGTTTTTT. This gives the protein CASSSGGSGEKLFF.

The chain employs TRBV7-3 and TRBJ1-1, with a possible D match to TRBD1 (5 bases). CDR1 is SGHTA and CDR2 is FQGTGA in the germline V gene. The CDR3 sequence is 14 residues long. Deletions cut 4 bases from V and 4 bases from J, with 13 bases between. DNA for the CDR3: TGTGCCAGCAGCTCCTATGCAGGGACCACTGAAGCTTTCTTT. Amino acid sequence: CASSSYAGTTEAFF.

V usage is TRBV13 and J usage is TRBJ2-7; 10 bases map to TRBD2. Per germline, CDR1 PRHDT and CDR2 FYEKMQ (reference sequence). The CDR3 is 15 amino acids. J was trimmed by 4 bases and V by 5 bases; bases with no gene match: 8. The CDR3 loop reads CASSATLAGAYEQYF. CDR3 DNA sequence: TGTGCCAGCAGCGCAACGCTAGCGGGGGCATACGAGCAGTACTTC.